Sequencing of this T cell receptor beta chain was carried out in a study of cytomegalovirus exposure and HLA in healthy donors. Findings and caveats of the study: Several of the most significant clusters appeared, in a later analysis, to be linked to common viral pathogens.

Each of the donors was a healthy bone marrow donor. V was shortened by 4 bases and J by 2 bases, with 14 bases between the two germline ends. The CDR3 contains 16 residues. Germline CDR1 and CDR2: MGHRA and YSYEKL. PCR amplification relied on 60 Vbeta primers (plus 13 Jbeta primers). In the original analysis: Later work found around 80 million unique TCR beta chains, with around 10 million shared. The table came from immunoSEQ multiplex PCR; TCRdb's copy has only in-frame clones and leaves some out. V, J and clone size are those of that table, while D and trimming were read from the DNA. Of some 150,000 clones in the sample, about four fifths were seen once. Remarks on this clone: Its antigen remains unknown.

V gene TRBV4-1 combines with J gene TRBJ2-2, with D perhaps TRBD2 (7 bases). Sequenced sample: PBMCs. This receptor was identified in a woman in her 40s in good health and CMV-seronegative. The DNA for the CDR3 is TGCGCCAGCAGCCCAGAGGGGGGGCCAAACACCGGGGAGCTGTTTTTT. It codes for CASSPEGGPNTGELFF.